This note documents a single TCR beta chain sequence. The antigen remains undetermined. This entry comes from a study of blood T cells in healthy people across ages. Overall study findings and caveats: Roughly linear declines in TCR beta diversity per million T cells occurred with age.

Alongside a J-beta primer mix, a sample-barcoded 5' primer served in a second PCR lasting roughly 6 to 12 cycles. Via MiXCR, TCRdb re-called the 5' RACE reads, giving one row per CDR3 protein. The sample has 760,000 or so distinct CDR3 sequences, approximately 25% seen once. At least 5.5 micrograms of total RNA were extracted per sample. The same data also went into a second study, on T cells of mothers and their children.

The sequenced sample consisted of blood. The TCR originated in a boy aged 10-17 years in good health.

This CDR3 reads CSATTDPGQGYQPQHF. CDR3 nucleotides: TGCAGTGCTACAACCGATCCGGGACAGGGATATCAGCCCCAGCATTTT. V gene TRBV20-1 combines with J gene TRBJ1-5; 9 bases line up with TRBD1. CDR3 length: 16 amino acids. J was trimmed by 5 bases and V by 4 bases; bases with no gene match: 12. Looked up from germline, CDR1 is DFQATT and CDR2 is SNEGSKA (reference sequence).